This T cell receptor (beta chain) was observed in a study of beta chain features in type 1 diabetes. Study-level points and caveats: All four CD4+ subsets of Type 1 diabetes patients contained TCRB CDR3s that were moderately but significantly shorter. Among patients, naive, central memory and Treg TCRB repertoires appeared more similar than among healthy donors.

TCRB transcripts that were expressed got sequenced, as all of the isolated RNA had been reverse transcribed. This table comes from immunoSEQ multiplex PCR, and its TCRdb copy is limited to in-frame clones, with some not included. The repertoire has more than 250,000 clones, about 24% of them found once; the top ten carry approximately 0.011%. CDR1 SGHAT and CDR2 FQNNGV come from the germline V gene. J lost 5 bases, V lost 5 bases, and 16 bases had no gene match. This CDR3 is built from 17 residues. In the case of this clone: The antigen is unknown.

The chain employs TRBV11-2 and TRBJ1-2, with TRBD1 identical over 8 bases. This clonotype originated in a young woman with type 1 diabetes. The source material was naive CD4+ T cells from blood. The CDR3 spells CASSRGQGQPPGYGYTF. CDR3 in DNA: TGTGCCAGCAGCAGAGGACAGGGCCAACCTCCGGGTTATGGCTACACCTTC.